The clone carrying this TCR beta chain was counted at least ten times. Its target is unknown. Unique molecular identifiers were incorporated during preparation of the TCRbeta library. MiXCR, run by TCRdb on the PCR reads, gives a single entry per CDR3 protein. The table has 400,000 to 550,000 distinct CDR3 sequences, 10% seen once. The data belong to a study of T-cell reconstitution after alpha-beta-depleted transplantation in children. General study results and limits: Newly produced T cells mostly accounted for T-cell counts and diversity one year post-transplant. After transplant, high TCRbeta diversity at day 60 in some patients arose from surviving recipient T cells and thymic progenitors. Reported findings indicate that, about two months after transplant, alpha-beta T cells came from several hundred expanded clones, which were derived from non-depleted graft cells.

Trimming cost V 0 bases and J 13 bases, with 13 bases left between them. The CDR3 is made up of 13 amino acids. Germline V lookup: CDR1 MNHEY, CDR2 SVGAGI. The material was PBMCs, obtained before TCRalphabeta/CD19-depleted stem cell transplant. The genes are TRBV6-5 and TRBJ2-1; no clear D. The TCR was taken from a child aged 2 to 9 with inherited bone marrow failure, due to receive a stem cell transplant. DNA for the CDR3: TGTGCCAGCAGTTACTCGATGAATAGCCCTCAGTTCTTC. Its translation is CASSYSMNSPQFF.